This T cell receptor beta chain was recovered during a study of T cells after yellow fever vaccination. Researchers made TCR cDNA using 5'RACE template switching, and this step added a universal primer site and UMIs. MiXCR, run by TCRdb on the 5' RACE reads, gives a single entry per CDR3 protein. The data show under 600,000 distinct CDR3 sequences, 20% to 25% seen once. The V end was cut by 2 bases, the J end by 7 bases, with 11 bases between. CDR1 SEHNR and CDR2 FQNEAQ come from the germline V gene (reference sequence). The CDR3 totals 13 residues. The material was PBMCs, obtained around 3 weeks after the first yellow fever vaccination. This sequence was found in a man between 18 and 29 years old who received the YFV17D yellow fever vaccine. The chain links TRBV7-9 to TRBJ1-2, with D maybe TRBD1 (6 bases). The DNA of the CDR3 is TGTGCCAGCAGCTTAAAGGGACAACCTGGCTACACCTTC. Encoded protein: CASSLKGQPGYTF.